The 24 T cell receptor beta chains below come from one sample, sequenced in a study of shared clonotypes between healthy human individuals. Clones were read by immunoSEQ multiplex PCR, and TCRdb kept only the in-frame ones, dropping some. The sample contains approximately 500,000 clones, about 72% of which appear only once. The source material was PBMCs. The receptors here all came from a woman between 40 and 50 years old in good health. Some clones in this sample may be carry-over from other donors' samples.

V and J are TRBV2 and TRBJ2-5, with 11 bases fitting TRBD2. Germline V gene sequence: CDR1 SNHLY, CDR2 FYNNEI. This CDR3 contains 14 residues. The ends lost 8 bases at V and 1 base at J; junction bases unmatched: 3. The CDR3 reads CASGGLAVQETQYF. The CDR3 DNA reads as TGTGCCAGCGGGGGACTAGCGGTCCAAGAGACCCAGTACTTC.

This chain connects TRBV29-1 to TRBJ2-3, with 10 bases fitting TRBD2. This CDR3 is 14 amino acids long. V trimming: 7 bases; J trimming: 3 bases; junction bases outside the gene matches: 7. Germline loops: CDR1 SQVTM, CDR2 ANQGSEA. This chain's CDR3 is CSASGRARTDTQYF. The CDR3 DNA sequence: TGCAGCGCGAGCGGGAGGGCCAGGACAGATACGCAGTATTTT.

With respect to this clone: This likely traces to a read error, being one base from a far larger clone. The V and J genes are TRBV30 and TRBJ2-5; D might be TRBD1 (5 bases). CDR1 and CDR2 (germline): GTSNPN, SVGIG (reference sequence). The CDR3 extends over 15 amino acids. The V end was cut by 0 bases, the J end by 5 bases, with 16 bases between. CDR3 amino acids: CAWSVLGHGHETQYF. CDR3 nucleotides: TGTGCCTGGAGTGTACTCGGACACGGCCATGAGACCCAGTACTTC. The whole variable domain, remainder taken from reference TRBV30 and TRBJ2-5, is SQTIHQWPATLVQPVGSPLSLECTVEGTSNPNLYWYRQAAGRGLQLLFYSVGIGQISSEVPQNLSASRPQDRQFILSSKKLLLSDSGFYLCAWSVLGHGHETQYFGPGTRLLVL.

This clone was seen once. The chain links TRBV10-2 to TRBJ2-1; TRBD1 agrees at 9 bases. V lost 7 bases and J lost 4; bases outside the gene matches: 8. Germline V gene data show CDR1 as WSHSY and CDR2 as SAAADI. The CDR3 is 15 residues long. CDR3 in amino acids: CASKTGTGNYNEQFF. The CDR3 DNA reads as TGCGCCAGCAAAACCGGGACAGGGAATTACAATGAGCAGTTCTTC.

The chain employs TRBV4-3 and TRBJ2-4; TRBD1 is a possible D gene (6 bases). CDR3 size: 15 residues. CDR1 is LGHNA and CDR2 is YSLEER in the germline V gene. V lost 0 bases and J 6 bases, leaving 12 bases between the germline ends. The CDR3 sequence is CASSQDAQGGNIQYF. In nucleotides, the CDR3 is TGCGCCAGCAGCCAAGATGCCCAAGGGGGAAACATTCAGTACTTC.

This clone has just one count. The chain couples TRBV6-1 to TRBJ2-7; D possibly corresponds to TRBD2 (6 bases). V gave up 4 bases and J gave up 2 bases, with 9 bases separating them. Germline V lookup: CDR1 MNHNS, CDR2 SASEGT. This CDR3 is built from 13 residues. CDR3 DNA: TGTGCCAGCAGTGTGCGGAGGGCCTACGAGCAGTACTTC. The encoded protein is CASSVRRAYEQYF.

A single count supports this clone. Here the CDR3 reads CASSISQGQLQPQHF. The CDR3 region has the DNA TGTGCCAGTAGTATATCTCAGGGACAGTTGCAGCCCCAGCATTTT. The J gene is TRBJ1-5, the V gene TRBV19, with 7 bases matching TRBD1. This CDR3 spans 15 amino acids. CDR1 is LNHDA, CDR2 SQIVND, per germline (reference sequence). V trimming: 2 bases; J trimming: 7 bases; junction bases outside the gene matches: 8.

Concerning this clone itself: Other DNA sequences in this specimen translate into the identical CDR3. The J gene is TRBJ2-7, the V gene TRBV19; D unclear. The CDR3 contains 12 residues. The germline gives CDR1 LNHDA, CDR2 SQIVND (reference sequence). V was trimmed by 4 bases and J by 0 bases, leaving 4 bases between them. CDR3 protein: CASSTSSYEQYF. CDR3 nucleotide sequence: TGTGCCAGTAGTACAAGCTCCTACGAGCAGTACTTC.

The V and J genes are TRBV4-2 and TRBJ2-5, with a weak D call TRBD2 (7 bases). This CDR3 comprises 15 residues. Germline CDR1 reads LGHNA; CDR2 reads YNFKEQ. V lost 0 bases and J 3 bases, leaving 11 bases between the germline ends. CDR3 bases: TGTGCCAGCAGCCAAGATAGGGGGGGGGAAGAGACCCAGTACTTC. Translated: CASSQDRGGEETQYF.

The CDR3 DNA is TGTGCCAGCAGCTTAGCAAACGGGGCTGGGGCCAACGTCCTGACTTTC. Protein sequence: CASSLANGAGANVLTF. The genes are TRBV7-9 and TRBJ2-6; D perhaps matches TRBD2 (5 bases). The germline V gene encodes CDR1 SEHNR and CDR2 FQNEAQ (reference sequence). V shed 0 bases and J shed 2 bases, with 8 bases lying between them. This CDR3 has 16 residues.

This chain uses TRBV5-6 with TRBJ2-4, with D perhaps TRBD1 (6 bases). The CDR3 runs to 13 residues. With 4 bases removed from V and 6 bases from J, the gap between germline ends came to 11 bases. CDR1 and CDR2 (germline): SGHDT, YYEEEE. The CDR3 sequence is CASSATGLNIQYF. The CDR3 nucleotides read TGTGCCAGCAGCGCAACAGGGTTAAACATTCAGTACTTC.

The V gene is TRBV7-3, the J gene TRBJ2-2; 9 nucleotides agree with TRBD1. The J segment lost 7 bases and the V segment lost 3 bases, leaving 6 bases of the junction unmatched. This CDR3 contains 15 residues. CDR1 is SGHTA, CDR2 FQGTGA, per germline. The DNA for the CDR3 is TGTGCCAGCAGCTTGCAGGGACAGGGTAACGGGGAGCTGTTTTTT. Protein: CASSLQGQGNGELFF.

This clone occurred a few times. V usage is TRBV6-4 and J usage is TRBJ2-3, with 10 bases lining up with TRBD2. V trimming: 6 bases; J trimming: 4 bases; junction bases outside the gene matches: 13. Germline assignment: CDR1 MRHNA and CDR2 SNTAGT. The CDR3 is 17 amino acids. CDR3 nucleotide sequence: TGTGCCAGCAGCCCCCGAGGAGCGGGAGGGGGATCAGATACGCAGTATTTT. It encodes CASSPRGAGGGSDTQYF.

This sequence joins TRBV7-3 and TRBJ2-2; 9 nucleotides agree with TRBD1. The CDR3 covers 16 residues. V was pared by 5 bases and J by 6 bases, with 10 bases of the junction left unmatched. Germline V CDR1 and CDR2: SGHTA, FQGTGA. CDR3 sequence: CASSQTGGALSGELFF. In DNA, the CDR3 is TGTGCCAGCAGCCAAACAGGGGGCGCATTATCCGGGGAGCTGTTTTTT.

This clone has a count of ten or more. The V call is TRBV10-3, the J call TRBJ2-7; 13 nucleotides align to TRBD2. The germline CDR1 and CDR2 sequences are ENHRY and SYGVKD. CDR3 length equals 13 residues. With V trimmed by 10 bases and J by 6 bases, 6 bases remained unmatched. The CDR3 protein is CATGTSGTGEQYF. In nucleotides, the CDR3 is TGTGCCACCGGGACTAGCGGGACCGGCGAGCAGTACTTC.

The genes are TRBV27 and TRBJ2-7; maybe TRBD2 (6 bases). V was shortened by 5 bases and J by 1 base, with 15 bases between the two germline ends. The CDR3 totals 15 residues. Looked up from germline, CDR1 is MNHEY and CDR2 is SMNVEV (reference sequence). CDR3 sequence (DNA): TGTGCCAGCAGTCCCACCGGGACTGTATCCTACGAGCAGTACTTC. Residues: CASSPTGTVSYEQYF.

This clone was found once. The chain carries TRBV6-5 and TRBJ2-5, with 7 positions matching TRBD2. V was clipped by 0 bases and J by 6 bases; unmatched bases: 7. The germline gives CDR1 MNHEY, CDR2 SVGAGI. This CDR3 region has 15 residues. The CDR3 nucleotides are TGTGCCAGCAGTTACTCTGGCGGGAGTAGGAAGACCCAGTACTTC. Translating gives CASSYSGGSRKTQYF.

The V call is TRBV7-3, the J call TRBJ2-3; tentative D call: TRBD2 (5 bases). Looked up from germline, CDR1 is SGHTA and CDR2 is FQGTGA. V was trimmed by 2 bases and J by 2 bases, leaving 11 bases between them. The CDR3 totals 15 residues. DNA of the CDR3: TGTGCCAGCAGCTTAGGGGTAGCGCACACAGATACGCAGTATTTT. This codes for CASSLGVAHTDTQYF.

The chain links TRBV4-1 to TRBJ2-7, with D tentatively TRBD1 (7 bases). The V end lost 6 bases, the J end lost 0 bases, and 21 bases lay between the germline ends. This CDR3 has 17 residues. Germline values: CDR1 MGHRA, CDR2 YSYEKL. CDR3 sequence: CASSPTSAGQSSYEQYF. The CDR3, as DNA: TGCGCCAGCAGTCCGACCTCTGCGGGACAGAGCTCCTACGAGCAGTACTTC.

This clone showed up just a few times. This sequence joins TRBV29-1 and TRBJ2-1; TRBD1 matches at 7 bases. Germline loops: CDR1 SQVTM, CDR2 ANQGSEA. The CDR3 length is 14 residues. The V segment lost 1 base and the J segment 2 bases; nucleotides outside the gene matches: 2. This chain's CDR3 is CSVEGQGAYNEQFF. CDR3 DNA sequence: TGCAGCGTTGAAGGACAGGGTGCCTACAATGAGCAGTTCTTC.

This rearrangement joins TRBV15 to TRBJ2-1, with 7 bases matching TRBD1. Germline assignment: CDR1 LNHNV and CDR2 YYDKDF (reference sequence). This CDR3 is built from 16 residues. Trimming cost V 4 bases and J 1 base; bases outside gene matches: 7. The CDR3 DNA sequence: TGTGCCACCAGCAAAACAGGGGCAGGGTCCTACAATGAGCAGTTCTTC. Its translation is CATSKTGAGSYNEQFF.

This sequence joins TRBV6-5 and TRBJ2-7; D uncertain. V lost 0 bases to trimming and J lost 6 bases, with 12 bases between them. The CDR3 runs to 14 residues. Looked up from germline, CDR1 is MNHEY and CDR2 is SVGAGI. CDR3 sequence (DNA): TGTGCCAGCAGTTACTCCAGCGAATTGGGCGAGCAGTACTTC. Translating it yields CASSYSSELGEQYF.

In DNA form, the CDR3 reads TGTGCCAGCAGGCTCGGGACAGGGAGCTCCTACGAGCAGTACTTC. It codes for CASRLGTGSSYEQYF. This chain joins TRBV27 and TRBJ2-5; 9 positions agree with TRBD1. The DNA end lines up better with TRBJ2-7; the J call may be wrong. CDR3 size: 15 residues. Germline CDR1 is MNHEY and CDR2 is SMNVEV (reference sequence).

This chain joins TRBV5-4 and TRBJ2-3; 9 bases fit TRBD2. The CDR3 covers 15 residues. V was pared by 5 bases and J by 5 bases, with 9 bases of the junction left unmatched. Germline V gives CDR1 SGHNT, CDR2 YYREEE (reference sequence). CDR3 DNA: TGTGCCAGCAGTAGAGGGGGACTAGCAGAAGATACGCAGTATTTT. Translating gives CASSRGGLAEDTQYF.